The clone carrying this T cell receptor (beta chain) was counted between two and nine times. What it recognizes is unknown. The sample is drawn from a study of T cells after yellow fever vaccination. Study-level findings and limits: Most primary-vaccination clones reappeared after the booster (around 95% CD4, 75% to 90% CD8).

Making TCR cDNA involved 5'RACE template switching, which added UMIs and a universal primer site. One entry per CDR3 protein, called by TCRdb with MiXCR from the 5' RACE reads. This sample carries 250,000 to 300,000 distinct CDR3 sequences, around 13% of them seen once, and the ten largest clones take around 0.49%. The trim removed 2 bases at V and 4 bases at J, leaving 8 bases unmatched. Germline CDR1 reads SGHTA; CDR2 reads FQGNSA. CDR3 size: 17 residues. Sample: CD4+ T cells sorted from PBMCs, taken 45 days after the yellow fever booster vaccination. The chain recombines TRBV7-2 with TRBJ2-1; 10 nucleotides line up with TRBD2. This clonotype originated in a man aged 25 to 40 who received the YFV17D yellow fever vaccine. The CDR3 reads CASSLWRTSGTYNEQFF. The CDR3 coding sequence is TGTGCCAGCAGCTTATGGCGGACTAGCGGTACTTACAATGAGCAGTTCTTC.